This T cell receptor (beta chain) was captured by sequencing in a study of T cells expressing NK-cell markers. At the level of the study: The authors sequenced eight donors, of whom seven were HCMV-seropositive and one was seronegative. Study results and limitations: Similarly, these clonotypes led the CD3+CD56-NKG2C+ fraction as well in a few donors.

This CDR3 is built from 14 residues. CDR1 KGHSH and CDR2 LQKENI come from the germline V gene. Reprocessing the 5' RACE reads, TCRdb reports a single entry for every CDR3 protein and omits DNA. The sample has some 140,000 distinct CDR3 sequences. About this clonotype itself: Its specificity is not known.

Sequencing used blood T cells: a sorted CD56 or NKG2C T cell subset, CD4+ or CD8+ T cells, or bulk PBMC T cells (not recorded which). The receptor was isolated from a woman in her fifties or sixties in good health. This chain connects TRBV18 to TRBJ1-2; lacking DNA, the TRBD1 call made by TCRdb goes unchecked. CDR3 loop: CASSPPPPREGYTF. Looking up the rest from reference TRBV18 and TRBJ1-2 gives the full variable domain: NAGVMQNPRHLVRRRGQEARLRCSPMKGHSHVYWYRQLPEEGLKFMVYLQKENIIDESGMPKERFSAEFPKEGPSILRIQQVVRGDSAAYFCASSPPPPREGYTFGSGTRLTVV.